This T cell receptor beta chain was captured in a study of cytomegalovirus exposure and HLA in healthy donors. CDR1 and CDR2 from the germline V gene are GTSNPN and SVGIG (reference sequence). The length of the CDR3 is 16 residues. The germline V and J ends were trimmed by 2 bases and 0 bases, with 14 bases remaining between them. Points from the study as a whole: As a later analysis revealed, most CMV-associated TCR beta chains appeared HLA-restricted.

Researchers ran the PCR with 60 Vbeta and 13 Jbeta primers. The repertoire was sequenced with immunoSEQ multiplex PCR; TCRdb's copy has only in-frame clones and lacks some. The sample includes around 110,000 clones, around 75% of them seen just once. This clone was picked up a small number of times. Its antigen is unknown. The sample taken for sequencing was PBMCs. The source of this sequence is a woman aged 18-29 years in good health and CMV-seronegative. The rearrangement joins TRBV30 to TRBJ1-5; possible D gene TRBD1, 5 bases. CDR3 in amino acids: CAWSYTGKYSNQPQHF. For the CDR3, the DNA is TGTGCCTGGAGTTATACAGGAAAGTATAGCAATCAGCCCCAGCATTTT.